The 10 T cell receptor beta chains presented below share a single source sample, sequenced in a study of Ad26.COV2.S vaccination and SARS-CoV-2 variants (dated by TCRdb to about 2021). The protocol used for the library was the immunoSEQ multiplex PCR assay. TCRdb provides this immuneACCESS table in a form limited to in-frame rearrangements. Some clones are lacking; in checked studies, under half of them reflect an unresolved V gene, and why the rest are absent is not known. This sample has around 250,000 clones in its table, and around 90% of those were observed once. The ten largest clonotypes hold about 2.7% of the sample. Read against the paper, the sample's treatment or condition label means: roughly 19 received Ad26.COV2.S at low or high dose, single or two shots; about 5 received placebo; per-sample allocation not given. For vaccine and placebo recipients, the sequenced repertoires came from samples collected on day 63 after the first injection.

Sample: peripheral blood, taken in a trial of Ad26.COV2.S vaccine versus placebo. The receptor set was obtained from a person between 18 and 59 years old who received the Ad26.COV2.S COVID-19 vaccine or a placebo.

A few counts support this clone. The genes are TRBV7-3 and TRBJ1-6, with D hard to call. V shed 2 bases and J shed 7 bases, with 9 bases lying between them. Germline CDR1 is SGHTA and CDR2 is FQGTGA. This CDR3 comprises 14 residues. The CDR3 loop reads CASSLDTRNSPLHF. The CDR3 DNA follows: TGTGCCAGCAGCTTAGACACGAGGAATTCACCCCTCCACTTT.

The V gene is TRBV15, the J gene TRBJ2-7; D remains unclear. The CDR3 is 12 amino acids. Trimming left V 0 bases short and J 10 bases short, with 10 bases between. Germline V lookup: CDR1 LNHNV, CDR2 YYDKDF (reference sequence). The CDR3 sequence: CATSREPPLQYF. The CDR3, as DNA: TGTGCCACCAGCAGAGAACCCCCTCTACAGTACTTC.

V is TRBV14 and J is TRBJ1-2; D not resolved. The CDR3 totals 12 residues. CDR1 is SGHDN and CDR2 is FVKESK in the germline V gene. V dropped 0 bases and J dropped 7 bases, with 6 bases sitting between them. The CDR3: CASSQEYGGYTF. In nucleotides, the CDR3 is TGTGCCAGCAGCCAAGAGTATGGTGGCTACACCTTC.

This clone is a singleton in its sample. The rearrangement links TRBV6-2 or TRBV6-3 to TRBJ1-5; maybe TRBD1 (5 bases). Trimming removed 1 base at V and 0 bases at J, with 10 bases between. Germline CDR1 MNHEY, CDR2 SVGEGT. The CDR3 is made up of 16 amino acids. The CDR3: CASSYFLGDSNQPQHF. CDR3 DNA: TGTGCCAGCAGTTACTTTTTGGGGGATAGCAATCAGCCCCAGCATTTT.

This clone has just a few counts. The chain recombines TRBV12-3 or TRBV12-4 with TRBJ1-5, with 7 bases lining up with TRBD1. Trimming took 6 bases from V and 5 from J; bases not matched to a gene: 4. CDR3 size: 13 residues. CDR3 sequence: CASSRQGHQPQHF. CDR3 nucleotide sequence: TGTGCCAGCAGCCGACAGGGACATCAGCCCCAGCATTTT.

The genes are TRBV15 and TRBJ1-2, with D hard to call. V was pared by 0 bases and J by 5 bases, with 10 bases between. Germline V CDR1 and CDR2: LNHNV, YYDKDF (reference sequence). CDR3 length equals 14 residues. Here the CDR3 DNA reads TGTGCCACCAGCAGAGATCGGGCAGCTTATGGCTACACCTTC. As protein: CATSRDRAAYGYTF.

This clone was detected a few times. J is TRBJ2-2 and V is TRBV7-2; TRBD1 matches at 8 bases. This CDR3 is 17 amino acids long. The trim removed 7 bases at V and 6 bases at J, leaving 16 bases unmatched. The germline gives CDR1 SGHTA, CDR2 FQGNSA. CDR3 in DNA: TGTGCCAGCAACGGACAGGGAGGCCCTCCGTCGTCCGGGGAGCTGTTTTTT. Translated, it gives CASNGQGGPPSSGELFF.

This sequence joins TRBV6-2 or TRBV6-3 and TRBJ2-5, with D tentatively TRBD2 (6 bases). The CDR3 extends over 15 amino acids. V lost 2 bases and J lost 4, with 14 bases in between. CDR1 MNHEY and CDR2 SVGEGT come from the germline V gene. The CDR3 DNA reads as TGTGCCAGCAGTTACGCGGGGAACACATTAGAGACCCAGTACTTC. This translates into CASSYAGNTLETQYF.

The rearrangement links TRBV18 to TRBJ1-2, with D possibly being TRBD1 (5 bases). The V gene's germline CDR1 is KGHSH and CDR2 LQKENI. Trimming pared 3 bases from V and 0 bases from J, leaving 8 bases between. This CDR3 is built from 14 residues. The CDR3 here is CASSPTATNYGYTF. CDR3 sequence (DNA): TGTGCCAGCTCACCGACAGCCACTAACTATGGCTACACCTTC. Supplemented by reference TRBV18 and TRBJ1-2, the full variable domain reads NAGVMQNPRHLVRRRGQEARLRCSPMKGHSHVYWYRQLPEEGLKFMVYLQKENIIDESGMPKERFSAEFPKEGPSILRIQQVVRGDSAAYFCASSPTATNYGYTFGSGTRLTVV.

V is TRBV2 and J is TRBJ1-5; D is ambiguous. The ends were cut back, 1 base at V and 6 bases at J, with 7 bases in the middle. The length of the CDR3 is 13 residues. Per germline, CDR1 SNHLY and CDR2 FYNNEI. CDR3 in amino acids: CASSEEMGQPQHF. The CDR3, as DNA: TGTGCCAGCAGTGAAGAGATGGGTCAGCCCCAGCATTTT.